The clone carrying this T cell receptor (beta chain) was seen many times. Its antigen is undetermined. The source of the sample is a study of CD8 T cells in ankylosing spondylitis. Study-level findings and limits: Reactive arthritis synovial fluid and blood previously showed some of these motif variants. CD8+ disease-linked clones were present at relatively low frequencies in blood.

With V trimmed by 2 bases and J by 7 bases, 11 bases remained unmatched. This CDR3 has 17 amino acids. Germline-derived CDR1 and CDR2 are MNHEY and SVGAGI. Generation of TCR beta libraries employed quantitative 5'-RACE incorporating molecular barcodes. TCRdb re-called the 5' RACE reads through MiXCR, storing one row per CDR3 protein. This sample has fewer than 150,000 distinct CDR3 sequences, with approximately 7.3% found just once. The source material was blood, either unsorted or a sorted T cell fraction (not recorded which). The chain couples TRBV6-5 to TRBJ2-3; 11 nucleotides line up with TRBD2. The receptor comes from a female donor with ankylosing spondylitis or in good health (not recorded which). The CDR3 region has the DNA TGTGCCAGCAGTTACCTGCCTTCTAGCGGGGGGCGAAATACGCAGTATTTT. Its translation is CASSYLPSSGGRNTQYF.